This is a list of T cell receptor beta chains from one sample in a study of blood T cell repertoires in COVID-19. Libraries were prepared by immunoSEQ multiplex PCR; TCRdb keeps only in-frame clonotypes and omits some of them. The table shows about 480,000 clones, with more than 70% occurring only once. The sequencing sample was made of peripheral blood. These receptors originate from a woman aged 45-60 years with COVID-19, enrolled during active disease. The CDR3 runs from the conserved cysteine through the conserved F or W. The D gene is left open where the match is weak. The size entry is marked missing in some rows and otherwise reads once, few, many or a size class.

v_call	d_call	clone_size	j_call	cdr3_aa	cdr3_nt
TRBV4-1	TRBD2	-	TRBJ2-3	CASSARLAGHTDTQYF	TGCGCCAGCAGCGCCCGACTAGCGGGTCACACAGATACGCAGTATTTT
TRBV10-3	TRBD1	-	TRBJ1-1	CAVQTGGRNTEAFF	TGTGCCGTACAGACAGGGGGAAGAAACACTGAAGCTTTCTTT
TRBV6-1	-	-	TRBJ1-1	CASSEGANTEAFF	TGTGCCAGCAGTGAGGGGGCCAACACTGAAGCTTTCTTT
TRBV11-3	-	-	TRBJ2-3	CASAGGASTDTQYF	TGTGCCAGCGCCGGAGGGGCTAGCACAGATACGCAGTATTTT
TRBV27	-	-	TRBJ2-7	CASSPREAYEQYF	TGTGCCAGCAGTCCCCGGGAAGCCTACGAGCAGTACTTC
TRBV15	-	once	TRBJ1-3	CATSRDLGARTGNTIYF	TGTGCCACCAGCAGAGATCTTGGGGCTCGCACTGGAAACACCATATATTTT
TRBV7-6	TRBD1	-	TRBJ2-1	CASSPRQGPLNEQFF	TGTGCCAGCAGCCCTAGACAGGGCCCCCTTAATGAGCAGTTCTTC
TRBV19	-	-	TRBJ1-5	CASTGAEGTRPQHF	TGTGCCAGTACCGGGGCGGAAGGGACAAGGCCCCAGCATTTT
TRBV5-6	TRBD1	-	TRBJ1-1	CASSFGQGLNTEAFF	TGTGCCAGCAGCTTCGGACAGGGGTTGAACACTGAAGCTTTCTTT
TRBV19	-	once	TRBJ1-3	CASTPLDRSSGNTIYF	TGTGCCAGTACCCCCCTCGACAGGTCCTCTGGAAACACCATATATTTT
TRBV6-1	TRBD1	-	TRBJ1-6	CASSDLAPGGSNSPLHF	TGTGCCAGCAGTGACCTGGCTCCAGGGGGGTCTAATTCACCCCTCCACTTT
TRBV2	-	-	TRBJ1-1	CASSERRGYEAFF	TGTGCCAGCAGTGAAAGGAGAGGGTATGAAGCTTTCTTT